Listed below are T cell receptor beta chains from one sample, sequenced in a study of response to subunit inactivated influenza vaccine. One entry per CDR3 protein, called by TCRdb with MiXCR from the RT-PCR reads. The table lists about 190,000 distinct CDR3 sequences, approximately 15% of them singletons. The sequenced sample was CD8+ T cells sorted from PBMCs, obtained roughly 5 days after vaccination. The receptors shown here come from a man between 45 and 60 years old who received an inactivated influenza vaccine. Each CDR3 is given with its conserved first and last residue. A D gene is named only where the DNA matches it firmly. The size of a clone is reported for some rows only, either as once, few or many, or as a class for expanded clones.

J gene	D gene	V gene	clone size	CDR3 protein	CDR3 DNA
TRBJ1-2	.	TRBV30	few	CAWSVGRRYTF	TGTGCCTGGAGTGTCGGCCGACGCTACACCTTC
TRBJ2-3	.	TRBV3-1	.	CASTVGLRGPDTQYF	TGTGCCAGCACGGTAGGGCTCAGGGGCCCAGATACGCAGTATTTT
TRBJ2-1	TRBD2	TRBV7-6	.	CASSLLAGRPYNEQFF	TGTGCCAGCAGCTTACTAGCGGGGCGGCCCTACAATGAGCAGTTCTTC
TRBJ2-1	.	TRBV19	.	CASRGIYEQFF	TGTGCCAGTAGGGGGATTTATGAGCAGTTCTTC
TRBJ2-2	.	TRBV6-5	few	CASREYTGELFF	TGTGCCAGCAGGGAGTACACCGGGGAGCTGTTTTTT
TRBJ2-7	.	TRBV12-3/TRBV12-4	few	CASSPTADEQYF	TGTGCCAGCAGTCCGACAGCGGACGAGCAGTACTTC
TRBJ2-3	TRBD2	TRBV20-1	few	CSASSGTYTQYF	TGCAGTGCCTCGAGCGGGACTTATACGCAGTATTTT
TRBJ2-1	.	TRBV5-1	many	CASSSTNEQFF	TGCGCCAGCAGCTCGACTAATGAGCAGTTCTTC
TRBJ1-1	TRBD1	TRBV6-5	.	CASSWSTGDTEAFF	TGTGCCAGCAGTTGGTCGACAGGGGACACTGAAGCTTTCTTT
TRBJ2-7	.	TRBV12-3/TRBV12-4	few	CASSFSGKVHEQYF	TGTGCCAGCAGTTTCTCGGGTAAGGTCCACGAGCAGTACTTC
TRBJ2-1	TRBD1	TRBV5-6	many	CASSLSPGQGNEQFF	TGTGCCAGCAGCTTGTCTCCGGGACAGGGGAATGAGCAGTTCTTC
TRBJ2-3	TRBD2	TRBV20-1	.	CSARESPAWASGGVDTQYF	TGCAGTGCTAGAGAATCCCCGGCGTGGGCTAGCGGGGGTGTAGATACGCAGTATTTT
TRBJ2-1	.	TRBV3-1	.	CASSQGSNLGAYNEQFF	TGTGCCAGCAGCCAAGGATCAAATCTGGGGGCGTACAATGAGCAGTTCTTC
TRBJ1-3	.	TRBV5-6	few	CASSLGAPSPGNTIYF	TGTGCCAGCAGCTTGGGGGCCCCAAGCCCTGGAAACACCATATATTTT
TRBJ1-1	TRBD1	TRBV27	few	CASRLGQGAAEAFF	TGTGCCAGCAGACTGGGACAGGGGGCCGCTGAAGCTTTCTTT
TRBJ2-1	.	TRBV10-3	many	CAISEGQGGNEQFF	TGTGCCATCAGTGAGGGTCAGGGAGGTAATGAGCAGTTCTTC
TRBJ2-5	TRBD1	TRBV18	.	CASSPGTGTETQYF	TGTGCCAGCTCACCTGGGACAGGGACGGAGACCCAGTACTTC
TRBJ1-2	.	TRBV29-1	.	CSVEDSGYTF	TGCAGCGTTGAAGATAGTGGCTACACCTTC
TRBJ1-1	TRBD1	TRBV6-2/TRBV6-3	.	CASSYTRTGGNTEAFF	TGTGCCAGCAGTTACACCCGGACAGGCGGAAACACTGAAGCTTTCTTT
TRBJ2-1	.	TRBV7-9	.	CASSFPPGTRSYNEQFF	TGTGCCAGCAGCTTCCCCCCGGGGACACGCTCCTACAATGAGCAGTTCTTC
TRBJ2-2	.	TRBV30	few	CAWSPMGNAGELFF	TGTGCCTGGAGTCCGATGGGCAACGCCGGGGAGCTGTTTTTT
TRBJ2-7	.	TRBV4-2	few	CASSQDPYEQYF	TGTGCCAGCAGCCAAGATCCCTACGAGCAGTACTTC
TRBJ2-3	.	TRBV5-1	.	CASSLVSGLTDTQYF	TGCGCCAGCAGTCTGGTTAGCGGACTCACAGATACGCAGTATTTT
TRBJ2-4	TRBD2	TRBV7-9	few	CASSAGSPSGSIQYF	TGTGCCAGCAGCGCTGGTTCGCCTAGCGGGAGTATTCAGTACTTC
TRBJ2-7	.	TRBV29-1	many	CSVERRDSVNYEQYF	TGCAGCGTTGAGCGTCGGGACTCAGTAAACTACGAGCAGTACTTC
TRBJ2-7	TRBD1	TRBV5-1	few	CASSPRGQGLYEQYF	TGCGCCAGCAGCCCCCGGGGACAGGGACTCTACGAGCAGTACTTC
TRBJ1-5	.	TRBV4-2	medium-sized	CASSQERDSNQPQHF	TGTGCCAGCAGCCAGGAACGGGATAGCAATCAGCCCCAGCATTTT
TRBJ2-3	.	TRBV30	.	CAWTPSLTDTQYF	TGTGCCTGGACCCCTAGTCTTACAGATACGCAGTATTTT
TRBJ2-7	.	TRBV4-3	few	CASSQGAGAYEQYF	TGCGCCAGCAGCCAAGGGGCAGGGGCCTACGAGCAGTACTTC
TRBJ2-3	.	TRBV21-1	.	CASSKGFLRRETSGSKDTQYF	TGTGCCAGCAGCAAAGGGTTTCTTCGCAGGGAAACTAGCGGGAGCAAAGATACGCAGTATTTT
TRBJ2-3	.	TRBV12-3/TRBV12-4	.	CASSSGWPDTQYF	TGTGCCAGCAGTAGCGGCTGGCCAGATACGCAGTATTTT
TRBJ2-2	.	TRBV20-1	.	CSARVDTGELFF	TGCAGTGCTAGAGTCGACACCGGGGAGCTGTTTTTT
TRBJ2-5	.	TRBV9	.	CASSVGVGTQYF	TGTGCCAGCAGCGTAGGGGTAGGGACCCAGTACTTC
TRBJ2-1	TRBD2	TRBV12-3/TRBV12-4	few	CASSLPTSGVYNEQFF	TGTGCCAGCAGTCTTCCGACTAGCGGGGTCTACAATGAGCAGTTCTTC
TRBJ2-3	.	TRBV24-1	few	CATSDLSSPDSTDTQYF	TGTGCCACCAGTGATTTGTCTTCACCGGATAGCACAGATACGCAGTATTTT
TRBJ2-5	.	TRBV7-9	few	CASSYSARGTQYF	TGTGCCAGCAGCTATAGCGCTCGGGGGACCCAGTACTTC
TRBJ2-7	.	TRBV29-1	.	CSVGGGNSYEHYF	.
TRBJ2-1	TRBD2	TRBV20-1	.	CSANPTSGTLYNEQFF	TGCAGTGCTAACCCGACTAGCGGGACTCTCTACAATGAGCAGTTCTTC
TRBJ2-1	TRBD2	TRBV9	.	CASSVELAGDYGEQFF	TGTGCCAGCAGCGTAGAACTAGCGGGAGATTATGGTGAGCAGTTCTTC
TRBJ1-5	.	TRBV7-9	few	CASSLAAEPQHF	TGTGCCAGCAGCTTAGCGGCGGAGCCCCAGCATTTT
TRBJ2-4	TRBD2	TRBV11-2	many	CASSSSGPNIQYF	TGTGCCAGCAGCTCTAGCGGACCAAACATTCAGTACTTC
TRBJ1-1	.	TRBV7-9	.	CASRPISDTAGTEAFF	TGTGCCAGCAGGCCTATTAGCGATACGGCGGGCACTGAAGCTTTCTTT
TRBJ2-1	TRBD2	TRBV5-1	many	CASSLPEREGGNEQFF	TGCGCCAGCAGCTTGCCCGAGCGGGAGGGCGGGAATGAGCAGTTCTTC
TRBJ1-4	.	TRBV7-6	few	CASSPYRDNNEKLFF	TGTGCCAGCAGCCCCTACAGGGACAATAATGAAAAACTGTTTTTT
TRBJ2-5	TRBD2	TRBV5-1	few	CASSWTSGDQETQYF	TGCGCCAGCAGCTGGACTAGCGGGGACCAAGAGACCCAGTACTTC
TRBJ2-7	TRBD1	TRBV5-1	many	CASGPGGSNEQYF	TGCGCCAGCGGCCCAGGGGGTTCCAACGAGCAGTACTTC
TRBJ1-4	.	TRBV4-3	many	CASSQFQGREKLFF	TGCGCCAGCAGCCAATTCCAGGGACGTGAAAAACTGTTTTTT
TRBJ2-7	.	TRBV20-1	.	CSASGAATYEQYF	TGCAGTGCTAGTGGGGCGGCCACCTACGAGCAGTACTTC
TRBJ2-7	TRBD1	TRBV7-9	.	CASSAGHRDSFYEQYF	TGTGCCAGCAGCGCAGGCCATCGGGACAGCTTCTACGAGCAGTACTTC
TRBJ1-4	.	TRBV12-3/TRBV12-4	.	CASTQMGARSEKLFF	TGTGCCAGCACCCAAATGGGGGCGCGGAGTGAAAAACTGTTTTTT
TRBJ2-3	TRBD2	TRBV27	.	CASSISGSRADTQYF	TGTGCCAGCTCTATTAGCGGGAGCCGCGCAGATACGCAGTATTTT
TRBJ1-3	.	TRBV3-1	many	CASSQVGLRDTIYF	TGTGCCAGCAGCCAAGTGGGACTGAGGGACACCATATATTTT
TRBJ1-1	.	TRBV9	few	CASSVDSEAFF	TGTGCCAGCAGCGTAGATTCTGAAGCTTTCTTT
TRBJ2-4	.	TRBV6-2/TRBV6-3	few	CASSYSRDKQKNIQYF	TGTGCCAGCAGTTACTCGCGGGACAAACAGAAAAACATTCAGTACTTC
TRBJ2-1	TRBD2	TRBV24-1	many	CATSDTGTSGINEQFF	TGTGCCACCAGTGATACCGGGACTAGCGGGATCAATGAGCAGTTCTTC
TRBJ2-2	TRBD1	TRBV4-3	.	CASSQGYRGTGELFF	TGCGCCAGCAGCCAAGGATACAGGGGAACCGGGGAGCTGTTTTTT
TRBJ2-6	TRBD1	TRBV12-3/TRBV12-4	.	CASSSQGAGANVLTF	TGTGCCAGCAGTTCGCAGGGGGCTGGGGCCAACGTCCTGACTTTC
TRBJ2-1	.	TRBV6-2/TRBV6-3	few	CASSREVGRGRWDEQFF	TGTGCCAGCAGTCGGGAGGTCGGCAGGGGGCGCTGGGATGAGCAGTTCTTC
TRBJ2-1	TRBD1	TRBV6-5	few	CASSYSIQGAYNEQFF	TGTGCCAGCAGTTACTCGATCCAGGGGGCCTACAATGAGCAGTTCTTC